This TCR beta chain was sequenced during a study of blood T cell repertoires in COVID-19. Looking at the study overall: Whether acute or convalescent, the COVID-19 samples came from the United States, Italy and Spain.

Methods used by the authors: How many nucleated cells were present was estimated from reference gene primer amplification. Measured with immunoSEQ multiplex PCR; TCRdb has only the in-frame clones, and not every one. The V and J calls and clone size are taken from that table; D and trimming were inferred from the DNA. The table lists 250,000 or so clones, about 91% of them singletons. Looked up from germline, CDR1 is SGHVS and CDR2 is FNYEAQ. This CDR3 has 19 amino acids. Unmatched junction bases numbered 13, after V lost 1 base and J lost 1 base. Everyone who took part was roughly 18 to 89 years old, and they came from 24 US areas.

The material sequenced was PBMCs or T cells enriched from blood (not recorded which). The chain uses TRBV7-6 and TRBJ2-1; 7 nucleotides line up with TRBD2. This clonotype was obtained from a man aged 40-50 years who had been exposed to COVID-19. CDR3 protein: CASSLEGLAEDGSYNEQFF. DNA for the CDR3: TGTGCCAGCAGCTTAGAGGGCCTAGCGGAGGACGGTTCCTACAATGAGCAGTTCTTC.